This T cell receptor (beta chain) is drawn from a study of metastatic and nonmetastatic thyroid tumors. Through MiXCR, TCRdb re-clonotyped the PCR reads. The sample records 25,000 to 35,000 clones, 4% being singletons. No patient had received any treatment before thyroid surgery. This TCR was sampled from a female donor with papillary thyroid cancer or a benign thyroid nodule (not recorded which). Some clones in this sample may be carry-over from other donors' samples. Source material: blood.

The CDR3 nucleotides read TGTGCCAGCAGTGCTAGCACAGATACGCAGTATTTT. Residues: CASSASTDTQYF. The chain employs TRBV2 and TRBJ2-3; no clear D gene. This CDR3 region has 12 residues. Trimming removed 4 bases at V and 0 bases at J, with 2 bases between. Germline V gene sequence: CDR1 SNHLY, CDR2 FYNNEI.